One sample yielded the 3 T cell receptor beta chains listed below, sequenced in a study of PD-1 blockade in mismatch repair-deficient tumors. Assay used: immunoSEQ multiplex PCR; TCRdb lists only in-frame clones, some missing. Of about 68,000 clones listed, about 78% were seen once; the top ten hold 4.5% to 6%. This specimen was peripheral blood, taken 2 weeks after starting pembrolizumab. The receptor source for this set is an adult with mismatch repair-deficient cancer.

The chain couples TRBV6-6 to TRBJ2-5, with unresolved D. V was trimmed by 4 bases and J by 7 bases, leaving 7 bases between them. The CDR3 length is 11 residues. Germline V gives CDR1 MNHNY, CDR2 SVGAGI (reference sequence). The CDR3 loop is CASSLKGTQYF. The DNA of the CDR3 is TGTGCCAGCAGTTTAAAGGGGACCCAGTACTTC.

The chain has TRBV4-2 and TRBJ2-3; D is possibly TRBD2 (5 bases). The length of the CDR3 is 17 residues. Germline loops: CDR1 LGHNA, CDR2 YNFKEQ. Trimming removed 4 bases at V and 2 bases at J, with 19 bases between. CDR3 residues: CASSRRGRGSYTDTQYF. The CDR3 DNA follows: TGTGCCAGCAGCCGAAGAGGGAGAGGATCTTACACAGATACGCAGTATTTT.

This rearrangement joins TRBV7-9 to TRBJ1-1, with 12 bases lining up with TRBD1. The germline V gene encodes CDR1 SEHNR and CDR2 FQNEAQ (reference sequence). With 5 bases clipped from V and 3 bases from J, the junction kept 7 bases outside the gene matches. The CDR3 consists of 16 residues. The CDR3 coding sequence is TGTGCCAGCAGCCCCCGGGACAGGGGGCGTGACACTGAAGCTTTCTTT. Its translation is CASSPRDRGRDTEAFF. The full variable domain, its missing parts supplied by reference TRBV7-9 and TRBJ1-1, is DTGVSQNPRHKITKRGQNVTFRCDPISEHNRLYWYRQTLGQGPEFLTYFQNEAQLEKSRLLSDRFSAERPKGSFSTLEIQRTEQGDSAMYLCASSPRDRGRDTEAFFGQGTRLTVV.